One sample yielded the 3 T cell receptor beta chains listed below, sequenced in a study of early T cells in non-severe SARS-CoV-2 infection. TCRdb recomputed calls from the 5' RACE reads with MiXCR, one row per CDR3 protein. The repertoire holds 75,000 to 90,000 distinct CDR3 sequences, with 5% to 6.5% as singletons. The sequencing sample was made of whole blood. These receptors all come from an adult who was a healthcare worker with PCR-confirmed SARS-CoV-2 infection or an uninfected control (not recorded which).

This clonotype was detected a few times. This chain links TRBV10-2 with TRBJ2-7; 9 bases are shared with TRBD2. CDR1 and CDR2 from the germline V gene are WSHSY and SAAADI. V was clipped by 6 bases and J by 4 bases; unmatched bases: 7. CDR3 size: 14 residues. CDR3 bases: TGCGCCAGCAGCAGACTAGCGGTGAATTACGAGCAGTACTTC. Translation: CASSRLAVNYEQYF.

This clonotype has at least ten counts. V gene TRBV9 combines with J gene TRBJ2-1, with D possibly being TRBD1 (6 bases). V was cut by 3 bases and J by 0 bases, with 13 bases left in between. This CDR3 is built from 16 residues. CDR1 is SGDLS and CDR2 is YYNGEE in the germline V gene. The CDR3 coding sequence is TGTGCCAGCAGCGCAGGGGCCGCCAGCTCCTACAATGAGCAGTTCTTC. The encoded protein is CASSAGAASSYNEQFF.

J is TRBJ2-1 and V is TRBV5-1; D is ambiguous. The CDR3 extends over 15 amino acids. V gave up 0 bases and J gave up 6 bases, with 13 bases separating them. Germline values: CDR1 SGHRS, CDR2 YFSETQ. As DNA, the CDR3 is TGCGCCAGCAGCTTGGGGAAGACTCCTCCCAATGAGCAGTTCTTC. Amino acid sequence: CASSLGKTPPNEQFF.